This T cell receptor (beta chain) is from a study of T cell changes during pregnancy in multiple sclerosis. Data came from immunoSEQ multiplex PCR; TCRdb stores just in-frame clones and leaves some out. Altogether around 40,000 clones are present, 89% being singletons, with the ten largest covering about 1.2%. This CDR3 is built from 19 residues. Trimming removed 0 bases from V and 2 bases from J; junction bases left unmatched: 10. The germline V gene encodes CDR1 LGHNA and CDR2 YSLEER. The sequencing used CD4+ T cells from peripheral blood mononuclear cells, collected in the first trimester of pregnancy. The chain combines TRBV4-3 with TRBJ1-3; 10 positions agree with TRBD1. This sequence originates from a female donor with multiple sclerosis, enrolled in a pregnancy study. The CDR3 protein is CASSQDAGQGEYAGNTIYF. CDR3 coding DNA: TGCGCCAGCAGCCAAGACGCCGGACAGGGGGAATATGCTGGAAACACCATATATTTT.